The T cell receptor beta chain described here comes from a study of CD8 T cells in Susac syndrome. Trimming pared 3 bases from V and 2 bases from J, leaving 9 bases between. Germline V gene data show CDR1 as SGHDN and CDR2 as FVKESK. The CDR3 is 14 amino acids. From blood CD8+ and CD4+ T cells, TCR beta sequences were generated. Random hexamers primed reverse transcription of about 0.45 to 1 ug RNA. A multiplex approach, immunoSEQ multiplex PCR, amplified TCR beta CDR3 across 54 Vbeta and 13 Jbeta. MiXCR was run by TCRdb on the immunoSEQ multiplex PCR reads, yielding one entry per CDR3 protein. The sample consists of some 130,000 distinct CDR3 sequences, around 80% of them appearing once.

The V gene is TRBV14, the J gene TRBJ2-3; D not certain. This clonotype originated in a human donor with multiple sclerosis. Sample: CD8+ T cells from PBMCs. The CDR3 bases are TGTGCCAGCAGCCAGGACCACCCCACAGATACGCAGTATTTT. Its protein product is CASSQDHPTDTQYF.